Presented here are 29 T cell receptor beta chains from one specimen sequenced in a study of cytomegalovirus exposure and HLA in healthy donors. The PCR contained 60 Vbeta and 13 Jbeta primers. Profiled with immunoSEQ multiplex PCR; TCRdb holds only in-frame clones, not every one. The sample has fewer than 200,000 clones; about four fifths are singletons. The sequenced sample was PBMCs. The origin of the receptors is a male donor in good health and CMV-seropositive.

The J gene is TRBJ2-7, the V gene TRBV30, with TRBD1 matching 10 bases. J was trimmed by 4 bases and V by 1 base; bases with no gene match: 7. This CDR3 spans 15 amino acids. Germline lookup yields CDR1 GTSNPN and CDR2 SVGIG (reference sequence). CDR3 loop: CAWSAGTGVLYEQYF. The CDR3 nucleotides are TGTGCCTGGAGTGCCGGGACAGGGGTCTTGTACGAGCAGTACTTC.

V gene TRBV5-4 combines with J gene TRBJ2-3; D perhaps matches TRBD1 (6 bases). Germline lookup yields CDR1 SGHNT and CDR2 YYREEE (reference sequence). V dropped 4 bases and J dropped 3 bases, with 15 bases sitting between them. This CDR3 contains 15 residues. CDR3 bases: TGTGCCAGCAGCAGAGGACAGAGGGGGACAGATACGCAGTATTTT. This encodes CASSRGQRGTDTQYF.

The chain combines TRBV6-4 with TRBJ1-5, with 9 nucleotides matching TRBD1. This CDR3 is built from 16 residues. V lost 0 bases, J lost 4 bases, and 4 bases stayed unmatched. CDR1 and CDR2 (germline): MRHNA, SNTAGT. CDR3 sequence: CASSDSRQGGNQPQHF. The CDR3 nucleotides read TGTGCCAGCAGTGACTCGAGACAGGGGGGGAATCAGCCCCAGCATTTT.

This chain connects TRBV2 to TRBJ2-3, with a weak D call TRBD2 (5 bases). The CDR3 length is 14 residues. Per the germline V gene, CDR1 is SNHLY and CDR2 is FYNNEI. The V end was cut by 0 bases, the J end by 4 bases, with 8 bases between. In DNA form, the CDR3 reads TGTGCCAGCAGTGAAGCGCGGGCAGCAGATACGCAGTATTTT. Translating gives CASSEARAADTQYF.

This clone is a singleton in its sample. The J gene is TRBJ1-1, the V gene TRBV19, with unresolved D. The CDR3 contains 15 residues. V was trimmed by 3 bases and J by 4 bases, leaving 15 bases between them. Germline CDR1 is LNHDA and CDR2 is SQIVND (reference sequence). The CDR3 here is CASSMGGPGGTEAFF. The CDR3, as DNA: TGTGCCAGTAGTATGGGTGGCCCGGGAGGCACTGAAGCTTTCTTT. The entire variable domain, with the rest obtained from reference TRBV19 and TRBJ1-1, is as follows: DGGITQSPKYLFRKEGQNVTLSCEQNLNHDAMYWYRQDPGQGLRLIYYSQIVNDFQKGDIAEGYSVSREKKESFPLTVTSAQKNPTAFYLCASSMGGPGGTEAFFGQGTRLTVV.

The rearrangement uses TRBV7-2 and TRBJ1-2, with 10 nucleotides matching TRBD1. The CDR3 has 17 amino acids. After removal of 1 base from V and 4 bases from J, the junction contained 9 bases not matched to a gene. From germline, CDR1 is SGHTA and CDR2 FQGNSA. In DNA, the CDR3 is TGTGCCAGCAGCTTAGTACGGGCGGGACAGGGGACCTATGGCTACACCTTC. Its protein is CASSLVRAGQGTYGYTF.

The chain uses TRBV7-2 and TRBJ2-3, with 8 bases identical to TRBD1. The CDR3 loop spans 16 amino acids. Trimming cost V 6 bases and J 5 bases; bases outside gene matches: 13. The germline V gene encodes CDR1 SGHTA and CDR2 FQGNSA. The CDR3 coding sequence is TGTGCCAGCAGTTACTCAGGGGGCCCTATCCTAGATACGCAGTATTTT. It translates to CASSYSGGPILDTQYF.

The CDR3 coding sequence is TGCAGCGTTGTATTATCGGGTGAGCAGTACTTC. It yields the protein CSVVLSGEQYF. The rearrangement joins TRBV29-1 to TRBJ2-7; D ambiguous. Trimming pared 4 bases from V and 7 bases from J, leaving 11 bases between. Germline lookup yields CDR1 SQVTM and CDR2 ANQGSEA. This CDR3 has 11 residues.

In its sample, this clone was seen once. The chain uses TRBV5-1 and TRBJ2-5; D remains ambiguous. Looked up from germline, CDR1 is SGHRS and CDR2 is YFSETQ. This CDR3 has 13 residues. With 1 base removed from V and 5 bases from J, the gap between germline ends came to 9 bases. The CDR3 region is CASSLPPRETQYF. CDR3 DNA: TGCGCCAGCAGCTTGCCGCCGAGGGAGACCCAGTACTTC.

In its sample, this clone was seen a few times. The J gene is TRBJ1-5, the V gene TRBV2, with TRBD1 matching over 7 bases. CDR1 is SNHLY, CDR2 FYNNEI, per germline. The CDR3 sequence is 16 residues long. With V trimmed by 6 bases and J by 0 bases, 8 bases remained unmatched. CDR3 sequence reads: CASSGQEIYSNQPQHF. The DNA for the CDR3 is TGTGCCAGCAGCGGACAGGAAATATATAGCAATCAGCCCCAGCATTTT.

The chain uses TRBV19 and TRBJ2-2, with D perhaps TRBD1 (5 bases). Per the germline V gene, CDR1 is LNHDA and CDR2 is SQIVND (reference sequence). V lost 10 bases to trimming and J lost 5 bases, with 17 bases between them. This CDR3 contains 14 residues. CDR3 region: CAISFPGQTGELFF. The CDR3 nucleotides are TGTGCCATCTCGTTCCCAGGACAAACCGGGGAGCTGTTTTTT.

V gene TRBV29-1 combines with J gene TRBJ2-3, with D unclear. From germline, CDR1 is SQVTM and CDR2 ANQGSEA. The CDR3 is made up of 10 amino acids. V lost 6 bases, J lost 6 bases, and 7 bases lay in between. The CDR3 DNA is TGCAGCGTCGGGTGGGATACGCAGTATTTT. Protein product: CSVGWDTQYF.

This clone was counted only a few times. The chain recombines TRBV4-3 with TRBJ2-1, with 10 bases that match TRBD1. Per germline, CDR1 LGHNA and CDR2 YSLEER. This CDR3 contains 14 residues. The junction had 4 bases not matched to a gene; V was cut back by 1 base and J by 10 bases. The CDR3 here is CASSQGQGAWEQFF. The CDR3 DNA reads as TGCGCCAGCAGCCAAGGACAGGGGGCATGGGAGCAGTTCTTC.

The chain combines TRBV14 with TRBJ1-1, with unresolved D. CDR1 and CDR2 from the germline V gene are SGHDN and FVKESK. The length of the CDR3 is 12 residues. Between the trimmed V and J ends, which lost 3 bases and 0 bases, there was a span of 2 bases. The CDR3 sequence is CASSHMNTEAFF. The CDR3 DNA is TGTGCCAGCAGCCATATGAACACTGAAGCTTTCTTT.

The chain couples TRBV15 to TRBJ1-5; 8 bases align to TRBD1. J was trimmed by 4 bases and V by 0 bases; bases with no gene match: 5. Germline CDR1 is LNHNV and CDR2 is YYDKDF (reference sequence). CDR3 length: 16 residues. CDR3 region: CATSRDGTGGNQPQHF. CDR3 nucleotides: TGTGCCACCAGCAGAGATGGAACAGGGGGAAATCAGCCCCAGCATTTT. Variable domain in full (rest from reference TRBV15 and TRBJ1-5): DAMVIQNPRYQVTQFGKPVTLSCSQTLNHNVMYWYQQKSSQAPKLLFHYYDKDFNNEADTPDNFQSRRPNTSFCFLDIRSPGLGDTAMYLCATSRDGTGGNQPQHFGDGTRLSIL.

The sample holds one count of this clone. The chain has TRBV20-1 and TRBJ2-7, with D tentatively TRBD1 (5 bases). This CDR3 region has 11 residues. V lost 5 bases, J lost 0 bases, and 5 bases lay in between. Germline V gene sequence: CDR1 DFQATT, CDR2 SNEGSKA (reference sequence). The CDR3 loop is CSAGHSYEQYF. DNA for the CDR3: TGCAGTGCTGGACACTCCTACGAGCAGTACTTC.

The chain couples TRBV7-9 to TRBJ1-1; D uncertain. Germline V lookup: CDR1 SEHNR, CDR2 FQNEAQ (reference sequence). Trimming took off 4 bases at V and 7 bases at J, with 13 bases between the two ends. This CDR3 is 13 amino acids long. The CDR3 region is CASSSSTEVEAFF. For the CDR3, the DNA is TGTGCCAGCAGCTCCTCGACCGAGGTTGAAGCTTTCTTT.

The sample holds one count of this clone. The chain employs TRBV5-4 and TRBJ1-6; perhaps TRBD1 as D (6 bases). There are 15 residues in the CDR3. Germline V gene sequence: CDR1 SGHNT, CDR2 YYREEE (reference sequence). V gave up 2 bases and J gave up 8 bases, with 14 bases separating them. CDR3 DNA: TGTGCCAGCAGCTTCTTGGACAGCCTTTATTCACCCCTCCACTTT. Encoded protein: CASSFLDSLYSPLHF.

This chain connects TRBV9 to TRBJ1-3; 7 positions agree with TRBD1. Trimming took 3 bases from V and 2 from J; bases not matched to a gene: 5. The CDR3 length is 15 residues. CDR1 SGDLS and CDR2 YYNGEE come from the germline V gene. CDR3 loop: CASSGQTGPGNTIYF. CDR3 coding DNA: TGTGCCAGCAGCGGACAGACAGGGCCTGGAAACACCATATATTTT.

This chain connects TRBV7-8 to TRBJ2-2; 8 bases are shared with TRBD2. From germline, CDR1 is SGHVS and CDR2 FQNEAQ. The trim removed 5 bases at V and 2 bases at J, leaving 7 bases unmatched. The CDR3 runs to 16 residues. The CDR3 region has the DNA TGTGCCAGCAGCCCCGCGGGGGGAAGAAACACCGGGGAGCTGTTTTTT. It codes for CASSPAGGRNTGELFF. Complete variable domain (other parts from reference TRBV7-8 and TRBJ2-2): GAGVSQSPRYKVAKRGQDVALRCDPISGHVSLFWYQQALGQGPEFLTYFQNEAQLDKSGLPSDRFFAERPEGSVSTLKIQRTQQEDSAVYLCASSPAGGRNTGELFFGEGSRLTVL.

The chain joins TRBV6-5 to TRBJ1-1, with 7 nucleotides matching TRBD1. Germline V lookup: CDR1 MNHEY, CDR2 SVGAGI. The CDR3 is made up of 13 amino acids. V shed 6 bases, J shed 5 bases, and the junction held 6 bases outside the gene matches. CDR3 protein: CASRPGGRTEAFF. In DNA form, the CDR3 reads TGTGCCAGCAGGCCAGGGGGGCGGACTGAAGCTTTCTTT.

In this sample, this clone turned up once. J is TRBJ2-1 and V is TRBV7-8, with D maybe TRBD1 (6 bases). The CDR3 consists of 15 residues. Per germline, CDR1 SGHVS and CDR2 FQNEAQ. Trimming shortened V by 1 base and J by 7 bases, and 14 bases separated the two germline ends. This CDR3 reads CASSLGGGAGNEQFF. The CDR3 bases are TGTGCCAGCAGCTTAGGTGGGGGCGCGGGTAATGAGCAGTTCTTC.

This clone occurred once. The gene calls are TRBV29-1 and TRBJ1-1, with D uncertain. Trimming shortened V by 6 bases and J by 7 bases, and 18 bases separated the two germline ends. The CDR3 is 13 residues long. Germline V gene sequence: CDR1 SQVTM, CDR2 ANQGSEA. The CDR3 sequence: CSVTRRGIFEAFF. CDR3 DNA: TGCAGCGTCACCCGGAGAGGGATTTTTGAAGCTTTCTTT.

This chain connects TRBV9 to TRBJ2-1, with 13 nucleotides matching TRBD2. Germline CDR1 SGDLS, CDR2 YYNGEE. This CDR3 region has 15 residues. The trim removed 4 bases at V and 8 bases at J, leaving 6 bases unmatched. CDR3 region: CASSSGTSGVHEQFF. The CDR3 DNA reads TGTGCCAGCAGCAGCGGGACTAGCGGGGTCCATGAGCAGTTCTTC.

By share, this clone ranks as medium-sized. A read error may account for a junction end that differs from germline. The rearrangement joins TRBV7-7 to TRBJ2-7, with TRBD2 as a possible D gene (5 bases). The CDR3 is 14 amino acids. Looked up from germline, CDR1 is SSHAT and CDR2 is FNYEAQ (reference sequence). CDR3 sequence (DNA): TGTGCTAGCAGCCGCCTAGCCCGGGATTGGGAGCAGTACTTC. It translates to CASSRLARDWEQYF.

This clone was observed once. V usage is TRBV7-2 and J usage is TRBJ1-2; maybe TRBD1 (6 bases). The CDR3 contains 15 residues. Germline CDR1 is SGHTA and CDR2 is FQGNSA. Trimming pared 5 bases from V and 8 bases from J, leaving 21 bases between. The CDR3 here is CASSLREGDPRGYTF. CDR3 bases: TGTGCCAGCAGCCTACGGGAGGGGGACCCGCGGGGCTACACCTTC.

The chain has TRBV5-6 and TRBJ2-1; tentatively, D is TRBD2 (7 bases). The CDR3 covers 15 residues. CDR1 and CDR2 (germline): SGHDT, YYEEEE. The V gene lost 4 bases and the J gene lost 9 bases, with 20 bases spanning the gap. This CDR3 is CASSRSGGGTPEQFF. As DNA, the CDR3 is TGTGCCAGCAGCCGGAGCGGCGGGGGCACCCCTGAGCAGTTCTTC.

The chain recombines TRBV25-1 with TRBJ2-1; D is unresolved. Per the germline V gene, CDR1 is MGHDK and CDR2 is SYGVNS. Trimming took 9 bases from V and 2 from J, leaving 11 bases between them. The CDR3 extends over 13 amino acids. The CDR3 sequence is CASSRQTYNEQFF. CDR3 DNA: TGTGCCAGTTCGAGGCAGACCTACAATGAGCAGTTCTTC.

This rearrangement joins TRBV19 to TRBJ1-2; D is uncertain. Germline V gene sequence: CDR1 LNHDA, CDR2 SQIVND (reference sequence). The CDR3 runs 15 residues. Trimming cost V 0 bases and J 5 bases, with 13 bases left between them. This chain's CDR3 is CASSIEIGTPYGYTF. CDR3 bases: TGTGCCAGTAGTATAGAAATCGGTACTCCATATGGCTACACCTTC.